This T cell receptor (beta chain) was observed in a study of T-cell memory formation after mild COVID-19. Study outcomes and limitations: CD4+ bias marked clones expanding day 15 to 37, unlike balanced contracting clones. Mainly CM and EM harbored the contracting CD4+ clones; mainly EMRA harbored the CD8+ ones.

TCRdb itself ran the 5' RACE reads through MiXCR, one entry per CDR3 protein. This sample has roughly 100,000 distinct CDR3 sequences, with about 13% found just once. This clonotype was found a few times. Its antigen is currently unknown. Material for sequencing was PBMCs or a T cell subset sorted from them (not recorded which). The clonotype was recovered from an adult woman who had mild COVID-19 (a few samples of this study predate the infection). Cell type and time point are not known.

This chain's CDR3 is CASRTGFLGTDTQYF. In DNA form, the CDR3 reads TGTGCCAGCAGGACAGGATTCCTAGGCACAGATACGCAGTATTTT. V gene TRBV12-3 or TRBV12-4 combines with J gene TRBJ2-3, with a possible D match to TRBD1 (6 bases). The V end was cut by 6 bases, the J end by 1 base, with 14 bases between. The CDR3 consists of 15 residues.